Each of the 27 T cell receptor beta chains below was sequenced from the same sample in a study of T-cell memory formation after mild COVID-19. TCRdb reanalysed the 5' RACE reads using MiXCR and keeps one entry per CDR3 protein. The sample includes about 90,000 distinct CDR3 sequences, around an eighth of them seen just once. What was sequenced was PBMCs or a T cell subset sorted from them (not recorded which). These receptor sequences come from an adult woman who had mild COVID-19 (a few samples of this study predate the infection). Cell type and time point are not known.

This chain joins TRBV7-8 and TRBJ2-3; TRBD1 agrees at 7 bases. Germline V gene data show CDR1 as SGHVS and CDR2 as FQNEAQ. Losses at the gene ends were 5 bases for V and 2 bases for J; bases not matched to a gene: 7. The CDR3 totals 15 residues. CDR3 residues: CASSVRGRNTDTQYF. DNA for the CDR3: TGTGCCAGCAGCGTAAGGGGGCGAAACACAGATACGCAGTATTTT.

In its sample, this clonotype was seen many times. The rearrangement joins TRBV29-1 to TRBJ2-1; D unclear. This CDR3 is 10 amino acids long. Between the trimmed V and J ends, which lost 2 bases and 6 bases, there was a span of 2 bases. Germline lookup yields CDR1 SQVTM and CDR2 ANQGSEA. In DNA form, the CDR3 reads TGCAGCGTTGAATTCAATGAGCAGTTCTTC. Translated: CSVEFNEQFF.

This clonotype has only a few counts. The J gene is TRBJ2-1, the V gene TRBV6-2 or TRBV6-3; no firm D call. The germline gives CDR1 MNHEY, CDR2 SVGEGT. Trimming shortened V by 5 bases and J by 4 bases, and 15 bases separated the two germline ends. This CDR3 contains 15 residues. The CDR3 coding sequence is TGTGCCAGCAGTCCCGGGCCAGCTCAGTACAATGAGCAGTTCTTC. Its protein product is CASSPGPAQYNEQFF.

This clonotype was seen a single time. The chain employs TRBV7-9 and TRBJ2-5, with 14 positions matching TRBD2. The CDR3 has 16 residues. V trimming: 4 bases; J trimming: 0 bases; junction bases outside the gene matches: 1. The germline CDR1 and CDR2 sequences are SEHNR and FQNEAQ (reference sequence). The CDR3, as DNA: TGTGCCAGCAGCTGGACTAGCGGGGGGAACCAAGAGACCCAGTACTTC. Translating it yields CASSWTSGGNQETQYF.

The sample holds many counts of this clonotype. This rearrangement joins TRBV20-1 to TRBJ1-1; D gene ambiguous. This CDR3 is built from 13 residues. V was clipped by 5 bases and J by 1 base, with 11 bases between them. Looked up from germline, CDR1 is DFQATT and CDR2 is SNEGSKA (reference sequence). The CDR3 bases are TGCAGTGCTCGACACCAGCCGAACACTGAAGCTTTCTTT. This encodes CSARHQPNTEAFF.

This clonotype turned up a few times. J is TRBJ2-7 and V is TRBV5-6; TRBD1 matches 9 bases. From germline, CDR1 is SGHDT and CDR2 YYEEEE. Trimming at V came to 2 bases and at J to 3 bases, leaving 6 bases not matched to a gene. The CDR3 totals 15 residues. CDR3 nucleotide sequence: TGTGCCAGCAGCTTCCTGAAGACAGGGGGCTACGAGCAGTACTTC. This codes for CASSFLKTGGYEQYF.

The chain's CDR3 is CASSQVWTGGDEQYF. The CDR3 bases are TGCGCCAGCAGCCAAGTTTGGACAGGGGGCGACGAGCAGTACTTC. The V and J genes are TRBV4-3 and TRBJ2-7, with 11 bases fitting TRBD1. The CDR3 totals 15 residues. The trim removed 1 base at V and 5 bases at J, leaving 4 bases unmatched. Germline assignment: CDR1 LGHNA and CDR2 YSLEER.

The V gene is TRBV6-2 or TRBV6-3, the J gene TRBJ2-1, with TRBD2 identical over 8 bases. This CDR3 contains 16 residues. Germline V gene data show CDR1 as MNHEY and CDR2 as SVGEGT. V lost 4 bases and J lost 4; bases outside the gene matches: 9. In DNA, the CDR3 is TGTGCCAGCAGTTCACTAGCGGAGATCACATACAATGAGCAGTTCTTC. Translated, it gives CASSSLAEITYNEQFF.

This clonotype has more than one count but fewer than ten. The chain recombines TRBV2 with TRBJ2-1, with 11 bases matching TRBD2. Germline V gene lookup returns CDR1 SNHLY and CDR2 FYNNEI. After removal of 4 bases from V and 10 bases from J, the junction contained 9 bases not matched to a gene. CDR3 size: 15 residues. CDR3 protein: CASSGASGGSVEQFF. CDR3 coding DNA: TGTGCCAGCAGTGGGGCTAGCGGGGGGTCGGTGGAGCAGTTCTTC.

This clonotype was observed at least ten times. The chain joins TRBV29-1 to TRBJ2-7; D not certain. CDR1 SQVTM and CDR2 ANQGSEA come from the germline V gene. V lost 4 bases, J lost 3 bases, and 7 bases lay in between. The CDR3 spans 11 residues. The CDR3, as DNA: TGCAGCGTTGGTAAGGTCTACGAGCAGTACTTC. It specifies CSVGKVYEQYF.

This rearrangement joins TRBV19 to TRBJ2-5; 7 positions agree with TRBD2. This CDR3 spans 15 amino acids. Germline V gene data show CDR1 as LNHDA and CDR2 as SQIVND (reference sequence). J gave up 5 bases and V 3 bases, and 9 bases lay outside the gene matches. The CDR3 reads CASSMLAGGRETQYF. The CDR3 DNA is TGTGCCAGTAGTATGTTAGCGGGCGGTCGGGAGACCCAGTACTTC. The variable domain in full, with the rest retrieved from reference TRBV19 and TRBJ2-5, is DGGITQSPKYLFRKEGQNVTLSCEQNLNHDAMYWYRQDPGQGLRLIYYSQIVNDFQKGDIAEGYSVSREKKESFPLTVTSAQKNPTAFYLCASSMLAGGRETQYFGPGTRLLVL.

The V call is TRBV15, the J call TRBJ1-6; the D is unclear. Trimming shortened V by 6 bases and J by 10 bases, and 19 bases separated the two germline ends. CDR1 LNHNV and CDR2 YYDKDF come from the germline V gene (reference sequence). This CDR3 has 15 residues. CDR3 nucleotide sequence: TGTGCCACCAGTATAGGCAGAGACATGGGGTCACCCCTCCACTTT. It codes for CATSIGRDMGSPLHF. The complete variable domain, with remaining parts taken from reference TRBV15 and TRBJ1-6, reads DAMVIQNPRYQVTQFGKPVTLSCSQTLNHNVMYWYQQKSSQAPKLLFHYYDKDFNNEADTPDNFQSRRPNTSFCFLDIRSPGLGDTAMYLCATSIGRDMGSPLHFGNGTRLTVT.

The chain has TRBV9 and TRBJ1-1, with D possibly being TRBD1 (6 bases). The germline CDR1 and CDR2 sequences are SGDLS and YYNGEE. V was cut by 1 base and J by 4 bases, with 11 bases left in between. The CDR3 sequence is 14 residues long. The CDR3 bases are TGTGCCAGCAGCGTACACCACAGGGCCACTGAAGCTTTCTTT. It translates to CASSVHHRATEAFF.

The chain carries TRBV19 and TRBJ1-1; no definite D call. Germline-derived CDR1 and CDR2 are LNHDA and SQIVND (reference sequence). This CDR3 spans 14 amino acids. V lost 3 bases to trimming and J lost 2 bases, with 10 bases between them. CDR3 loop: CASSMATANTEAFF. CDR3 DNA: TGTGCCAGTAGTATGGCAACAGCCAACACTGAAGCTTTCTTT.

This clonotype was observed many times. Here the CDR3 DNA reads TGTGCCAGCAGCTTATCGGATTCGGCCTACGAGCAGTACTTC. Its protein product is CASSLSDSAYEQYF. The chain carries TRBV7-9 and TRBJ2-7; D gene unclear. CDR1 is SEHNR, CDR2 FQNEAQ, per germline (reference sequence). The CDR3 is made up of 14 amino acids. With 2 bases removed from V and 2 bases from J, the gap between germline ends came to 10 bases.

The rearrangement uses TRBV29-1 and TRBJ2-7, with TRBD1 matching over 7 bases. Germline V gives CDR1 SQVTM, CDR2 ANQGSEA. The CDR3 totals 12 residues. The J segment lost 3 bases and the V segment lost 4 bases, leaving 3 bases of the junction unmatched. CDR3: CSVGQGDYEQYF. As DNA, the CDR3 is TGCAGCGTTGGTCAGGGGGACTACGAGCAGTACTTC.

The genes are TRBV4-1 and TRBJ2-7; 7 bases map to TRBD1. After removal of 3 bases from V and 3 bases from J, the junction contained 11 bases not matched to a gene. Germline CDR1 MGHRA, CDR2 YSYEKL. The CDR3 sequence is 16 residues long. The DNA of the CDR3 is TGCGCCAGCAGCCACTCGACAGGGATAAACTTCTACGAGCAGTACTTC. Translation: CASSHSTGINFYEQYF.

At least ten counts were recorded for this clonotype. The V call is TRBV5-5, the J call TRBJ2-7; D is perhaps TRBD1 (5 bases). The V and J ends lost 2 bases and 3 bases respectively, with 12 bases between them. The CDR3 loop spans 14 amino acids. Germline assignment: CDR1 SGHKS and CDR2 YYEKEE (reference sequence). In DNA form, the CDR3 reads TGTGCCAGCAGCTTCGAAAGGACAATCTACGAGCAGTACTTC. Its translation: CASSFERTIYEQYF.

This clonotype was counted at least ten times. The chain carries TRBV7-9 and TRBJ2-1; D may be TRBD1 or TRBD2 (6 bases each). This CDR3 comprises 16 residues. CDR1 and CDR2 from the germline V gene are SEHNR and FQNEAQ (reference sequence). Trimming left V 6 bases short and J 1 base short, with 16 bases between. In DNA form, the CDR3 reads TGTGCCAGCAGTAATCAGGGGCGGGGATCCTACAATGAGCAGTTCTTC. Translation gives CASSNQGRGSYNEQFF.

This clonotype turned up a few times. The V and J genes are TRBV6-5 and TRBJ2-2; D possibly corresponds to TRBD2 (5 bases). Germline V gene lookup returns CDR1 MNHEY and CDR2 SVGAGI. This CDR3 has 15 amino acids. Trimming shortened V by 4 bases and J by 6 bases, and 15 bases separated the two germline ends. The CDR3 DNA sequence: TGTGCCAGCAGTTTCGGGAAGGAAGGATCCGGGGAGCTGTTTTTT. Amino acid sequence: CASSFGKEGSGELFF.

Many counts were recorded for this clonotype. V is TRBV9 and J is TRBJ2-2; D is unresolved. CDR3 length: 15 residues. Per the germline V gene, CDR1 is SGDLS and CDR2 is YYNGEE. V was clipped by 4 bases and J by 0 bases, with 10 bases between them. DNA of the CDR3: TGTGCCAGCAGCCAACAGATCACGAACACCGGGGAGCTGTTTTTT. The encoded protein is CASSQQITNTGELFF.

The rearrangement joins TRBV14 to TRBJ1-2; D is undetermined. CDR1 is SGHDN and CDR2 is FVKESK in the germline V gene. V shed 0 bases and J shed 4 bases, with 18 bases lying between them. The CDR3 is made up of 17 amino acids. CDR3 bases: TGTGCCAGCAGCCAAGATGCACGGAGAGAGGGAGTCTATGGCTACACCTTC. Translating it yields CASSQDARREGVYGYTF.

This clonotype turned up a few times. V and J are TRBV24-1 and TRBJ2-2; tentatively, D is TRBD2 (6 bases). The CDR3 is made up of 14 amino acids. CDR1 and CDR2 (germline): KGHDR, SFDVKD. V was cut by 11 bases and J by 1 base, with 13 bases left in between. CDR3 sequence (DNA): TGTGCCAGTGCGGGACGGATGAACACCGGGGAGCTGTTTTTT. This sequence encodes CASAGRMNTGELFF.

The sample holds a few counts of this clonotype. The chain joins TRBV9 to TRBJ2-5; 10 bases match TRBD2. Germline V gene lookup returns CDR1 SGDLS and CDR2 YYNGEE. The CDR3 is 16 residues long. V was pared by 3 bases and J by 5 bases, with 10 bases of the junction left unmatched. The CDR3 loop reads CASSGPVGGLAETQYF. The CDR3 DNA is TGTGCCAGCAGCGGACCCGTCGGGGGACTAGCGGAGACCCAGTACTTC. Full variable domain (missing parts from reference TRBV9 and TRBJ2-5): DSGVTQTPKHLITATGQRVTLRCSPRSGDLSVYWYQQSLDQGLQFLIQYYNGEERAKGNILERFSAQQFPDLHSELNLSSLELGDSALYFCASSGPVGGLAETQYFGPGTRLLVL.

The V call is TRBV7-8, the J call TRBJ2-2, with 8 nucleotides matching TRBD2. Trimming took 8 bases from V and 9 from J; bases not matched to a gene: 5. CDR1 is SGHVS, CDR2 FQNEAQ, per germline. CDR3 length equals 12 residues. CDR3 in amino acids: CASLREGRELFF. CDR3 bases: TGTGCCAGCCTTCGGGAGGGCCGGGAGCTGTTTTTT.

A few counts support this clonotype. The CDR3 spells CATSREGGTGELFF. The CDR3 DNA follows: TGTGCCACCAGCAGAGAGGGGGGCACCGGGGAGCTGTTTTTT. The chain carries TRBV15 and TRBJ2-2; possible D gene TRBD2, 6 bases. Trimming stripped 0 bases from V and 4 bases from J, with 6 bases between. Germline V gene data show CDR1 as LNHNV and CDR2 as YYDKDF (reference sequence). The CDR3 loop spans 14 amino acids.

This clonotype was seen a handful of times. The chain carries TRBV9 and TRBJ2-1, with TRBD2 matching 14 bases. The CDR3 length is 15 residues. Per germline, CDR1 SGDLS and CDR2 YYNGEE. Trimming cost V 3 bases and J 9 bases; bases outside gene matches: 5. The CDR3 region has the DNA TGTGCCAGCAGCGGGGGACTAGCGGGAGTCGGTGAGCAGTTCTTC. Protein: CASSGGLAGVGEQFF.